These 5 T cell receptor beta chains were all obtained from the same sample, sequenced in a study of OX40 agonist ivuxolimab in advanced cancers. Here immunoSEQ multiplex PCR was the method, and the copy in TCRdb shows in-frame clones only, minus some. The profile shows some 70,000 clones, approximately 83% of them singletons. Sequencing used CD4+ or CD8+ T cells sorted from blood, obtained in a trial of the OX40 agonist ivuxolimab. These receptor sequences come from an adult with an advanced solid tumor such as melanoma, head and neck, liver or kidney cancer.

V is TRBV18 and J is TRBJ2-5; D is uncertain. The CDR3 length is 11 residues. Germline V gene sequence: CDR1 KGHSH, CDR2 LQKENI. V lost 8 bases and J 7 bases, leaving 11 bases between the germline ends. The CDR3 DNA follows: TGTGCCAGCCCCCTGAAGGGGACCCAGTACTTC. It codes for CASPLKGTQYF.

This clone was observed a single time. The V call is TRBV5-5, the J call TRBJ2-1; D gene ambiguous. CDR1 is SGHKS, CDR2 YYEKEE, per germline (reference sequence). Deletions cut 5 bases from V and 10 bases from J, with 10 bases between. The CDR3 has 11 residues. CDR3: CASSYRSEQFF. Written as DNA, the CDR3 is TGTGCCAGCAGTTATAGATCGGAGCAGTTCTTC.

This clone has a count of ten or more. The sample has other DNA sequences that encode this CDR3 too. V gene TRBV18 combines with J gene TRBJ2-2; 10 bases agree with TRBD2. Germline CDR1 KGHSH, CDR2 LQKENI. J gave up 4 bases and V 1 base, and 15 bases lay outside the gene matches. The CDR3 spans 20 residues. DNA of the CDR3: TGTGCCAGCTCACCACTAGCGGGGGGCCGATTGGTGATGATCACCGGGGAGCTGTTTTTT. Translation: CASSPLAGGRLVMITGELFF.

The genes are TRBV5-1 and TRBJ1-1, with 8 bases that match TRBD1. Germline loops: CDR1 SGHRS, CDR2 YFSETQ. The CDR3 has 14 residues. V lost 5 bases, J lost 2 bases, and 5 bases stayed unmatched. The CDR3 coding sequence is TGCGCCAGCAGGGGGACAGGAGGTAACACTGAAGCTTTCTTT. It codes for CASRGTGGNTEAFF.

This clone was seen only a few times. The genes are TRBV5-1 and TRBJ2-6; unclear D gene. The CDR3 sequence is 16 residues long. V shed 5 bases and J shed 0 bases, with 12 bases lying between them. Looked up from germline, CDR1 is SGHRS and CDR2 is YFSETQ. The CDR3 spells CASSTSPGSGANVLTF. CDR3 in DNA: TGCGCCAGCAGTACTTCCCCAGGCTCTGGGGCCAACGTCCTGACTTTC.